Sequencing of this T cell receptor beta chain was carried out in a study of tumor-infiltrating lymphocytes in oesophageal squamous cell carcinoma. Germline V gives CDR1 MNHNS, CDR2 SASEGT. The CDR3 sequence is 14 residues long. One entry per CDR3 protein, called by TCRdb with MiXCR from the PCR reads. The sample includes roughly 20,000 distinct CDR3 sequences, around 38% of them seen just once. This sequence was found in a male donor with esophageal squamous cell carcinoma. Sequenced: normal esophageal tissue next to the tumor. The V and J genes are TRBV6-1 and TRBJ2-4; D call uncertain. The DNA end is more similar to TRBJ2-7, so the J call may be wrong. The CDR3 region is CASSEIQSSYEQYF. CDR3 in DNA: TGTGCCAGCAGTGAAATTCAGAGCTCCTACGAGCAGTACTTC.